A selection of T cell receptor beta chains follows, all from one sample in a study of OX40 agonist ivuxolimab in advanced cancers. Profiled with immunoSEQ multiplex PCR; TCRdb holds only in-frame clones, not every one. The top ten clones hold roughly 7% of a sample with around 15,000 clones, roughly 92% of them seen once. The source material was CD4+ or CD8+ T cells sorted from blood, sampled in a trial of the OX40 agonist ivuxolimab. All receptors come from an adult with an advanced solid tumor such as melanoma, head and neck, liver or kidney cancer. The CDR3 runs from the conserved cysteine through the conserved F or W. The D gene is left open where the match is weak.

d_gene,v_gene,j_gene,CDR3aa,CDR3nt
TRBD2,TRBV28,TRBJ2-1,CATRWAGGPYEQFF,TGTGCCACCCGATGGGCGGGAGGGCCCTATGAGCAGTTCTTC
TRBD1,TRBV15,TRBJ2-7,CATSRSRPGQGTGEQYF,TGTGCCACCAGCAGGTCACGACCGGGACAGGGAACTGGGGAGCAGTACTTC
TRBD2,TRBV7-9,TRBJ2-7,CASLEAGAYIYEQYF,TGTGCCAGCCTCGAGGCGGGAGCGTATATCTACGAGCAGTACTTC
.,TRBV11-3,TRBJ2-5,CASSFRDHQETQYF,TGTGCCAGCAGCTTCCGGGACCACCAAGAGACCCAGTACTTC
TRBD2,TRBV7-6,TRBJ2-7,CASSLESGLAGYEQYF,TGTGCCAGCAGCTTAGAATCGGGACTAGCGGGGTACGAGCAGTACTTC
TRBD2,TRBV6-5,TRBJ2-3,CASSYTVAGGQYF,TGTGCCAGCAGTTACACTGTGGCGGGGGGGCAGTATTTT
.,TRBV5-4,TRBJ2-1,CASRPRGENRGPYNEQFF,TGTGCCAGCAGACCCCGCGGGGAGAACAGGGGTCCCTACAATGAGCAGTTCTTC
TRBD1,TRBV28,TRBJ1-2,CASSPYRGPYYGYTF,TGTGCCAGCAGTCCGTACAGGGGTCCCTACTATGGCTACACCTTC
.,TRBV7-6,TRBJ1-1,CASSTGRNTEAFF,TGTGCCAGCAGCACAGGACGCAACACTGAAGCTTTCTTT
TRBD2,TRBV19,TRBJ2-1,CASGGLAVPNEQFF,TGTGCCAGTGGGGGACTAGCGGTACCCAATGAGCAGTTCTTC
TRBD2,TRBV15,TRBJ2-7,CATSEGLAGFTYEQYF,TGTGCCACCAGCGAGGGACTAGCGGGGTTCACCTACGAGCAGTACTTC
.,TRBV12-1,TRBJ2-3,CASSFVDRPTDTQYF,TGTGCCAGCAGCTTTGTGGACAGGCCCACAGATACGCAGTATTTT
.,TRBV29-1,TRBJ2-2,CSVQQPGELFF,TGCAGCGTACAACAACCCGGGGAGCTGTTTTTT
.,TRBV4-1,TRBJ2-2,CASSHPSETGELFF,TGCGCCAGCAGCCACCCATCGGAGACCGGGGAGCTGTTTTTT
TRBD1,TRBV5-1,TRBJ1-4,CASSSDRVKGEKLFF,TGCGCCAGCAGTTCTGACAGGGTAAAGGGTGAAAAACTGTTTTTT
TRBD2,TRBV9,TRBJ2-1,CASSAGAGGFYNEQFF,TGTGCCAGCAGCGCAGGAGCGGGGGGGTTCTACAATGAGCAGTTCTTC